The TCR beta chain described here comes from a study of shared clonotypes between healthy human individuals. The method was immunoSEQ multiplex PCR; TCRdb's version includes in-frame clones alone and lacks a portion of them. The sample holds approximately 1,500,000 clones; under 99% are singletons and the top ten take approximately 0.45%. This TCR was sampled from a man aged 25-45 years in good health. Sequences were obtained from naive CD4+ T cells sorted from blood. Subset reported: CD45RA+ positively selected.

CDR3 bases: TGTGCCATCAGTAAGGGACTAGCTGCCATCTACGAGCAGTACTTC. It is translated as CAISKGLAAIYEQYF. The chain has TRBV10-3 and TRBJ2-7, with 9 bases lining up with TRBD2. CDR1 and CDR2 from the germline V gene are ENHRY and SYGVKD. The CDR3 runs to 15 residues. V was clipped by 5 bases and J by 3 bases; unmatched bases: 8.